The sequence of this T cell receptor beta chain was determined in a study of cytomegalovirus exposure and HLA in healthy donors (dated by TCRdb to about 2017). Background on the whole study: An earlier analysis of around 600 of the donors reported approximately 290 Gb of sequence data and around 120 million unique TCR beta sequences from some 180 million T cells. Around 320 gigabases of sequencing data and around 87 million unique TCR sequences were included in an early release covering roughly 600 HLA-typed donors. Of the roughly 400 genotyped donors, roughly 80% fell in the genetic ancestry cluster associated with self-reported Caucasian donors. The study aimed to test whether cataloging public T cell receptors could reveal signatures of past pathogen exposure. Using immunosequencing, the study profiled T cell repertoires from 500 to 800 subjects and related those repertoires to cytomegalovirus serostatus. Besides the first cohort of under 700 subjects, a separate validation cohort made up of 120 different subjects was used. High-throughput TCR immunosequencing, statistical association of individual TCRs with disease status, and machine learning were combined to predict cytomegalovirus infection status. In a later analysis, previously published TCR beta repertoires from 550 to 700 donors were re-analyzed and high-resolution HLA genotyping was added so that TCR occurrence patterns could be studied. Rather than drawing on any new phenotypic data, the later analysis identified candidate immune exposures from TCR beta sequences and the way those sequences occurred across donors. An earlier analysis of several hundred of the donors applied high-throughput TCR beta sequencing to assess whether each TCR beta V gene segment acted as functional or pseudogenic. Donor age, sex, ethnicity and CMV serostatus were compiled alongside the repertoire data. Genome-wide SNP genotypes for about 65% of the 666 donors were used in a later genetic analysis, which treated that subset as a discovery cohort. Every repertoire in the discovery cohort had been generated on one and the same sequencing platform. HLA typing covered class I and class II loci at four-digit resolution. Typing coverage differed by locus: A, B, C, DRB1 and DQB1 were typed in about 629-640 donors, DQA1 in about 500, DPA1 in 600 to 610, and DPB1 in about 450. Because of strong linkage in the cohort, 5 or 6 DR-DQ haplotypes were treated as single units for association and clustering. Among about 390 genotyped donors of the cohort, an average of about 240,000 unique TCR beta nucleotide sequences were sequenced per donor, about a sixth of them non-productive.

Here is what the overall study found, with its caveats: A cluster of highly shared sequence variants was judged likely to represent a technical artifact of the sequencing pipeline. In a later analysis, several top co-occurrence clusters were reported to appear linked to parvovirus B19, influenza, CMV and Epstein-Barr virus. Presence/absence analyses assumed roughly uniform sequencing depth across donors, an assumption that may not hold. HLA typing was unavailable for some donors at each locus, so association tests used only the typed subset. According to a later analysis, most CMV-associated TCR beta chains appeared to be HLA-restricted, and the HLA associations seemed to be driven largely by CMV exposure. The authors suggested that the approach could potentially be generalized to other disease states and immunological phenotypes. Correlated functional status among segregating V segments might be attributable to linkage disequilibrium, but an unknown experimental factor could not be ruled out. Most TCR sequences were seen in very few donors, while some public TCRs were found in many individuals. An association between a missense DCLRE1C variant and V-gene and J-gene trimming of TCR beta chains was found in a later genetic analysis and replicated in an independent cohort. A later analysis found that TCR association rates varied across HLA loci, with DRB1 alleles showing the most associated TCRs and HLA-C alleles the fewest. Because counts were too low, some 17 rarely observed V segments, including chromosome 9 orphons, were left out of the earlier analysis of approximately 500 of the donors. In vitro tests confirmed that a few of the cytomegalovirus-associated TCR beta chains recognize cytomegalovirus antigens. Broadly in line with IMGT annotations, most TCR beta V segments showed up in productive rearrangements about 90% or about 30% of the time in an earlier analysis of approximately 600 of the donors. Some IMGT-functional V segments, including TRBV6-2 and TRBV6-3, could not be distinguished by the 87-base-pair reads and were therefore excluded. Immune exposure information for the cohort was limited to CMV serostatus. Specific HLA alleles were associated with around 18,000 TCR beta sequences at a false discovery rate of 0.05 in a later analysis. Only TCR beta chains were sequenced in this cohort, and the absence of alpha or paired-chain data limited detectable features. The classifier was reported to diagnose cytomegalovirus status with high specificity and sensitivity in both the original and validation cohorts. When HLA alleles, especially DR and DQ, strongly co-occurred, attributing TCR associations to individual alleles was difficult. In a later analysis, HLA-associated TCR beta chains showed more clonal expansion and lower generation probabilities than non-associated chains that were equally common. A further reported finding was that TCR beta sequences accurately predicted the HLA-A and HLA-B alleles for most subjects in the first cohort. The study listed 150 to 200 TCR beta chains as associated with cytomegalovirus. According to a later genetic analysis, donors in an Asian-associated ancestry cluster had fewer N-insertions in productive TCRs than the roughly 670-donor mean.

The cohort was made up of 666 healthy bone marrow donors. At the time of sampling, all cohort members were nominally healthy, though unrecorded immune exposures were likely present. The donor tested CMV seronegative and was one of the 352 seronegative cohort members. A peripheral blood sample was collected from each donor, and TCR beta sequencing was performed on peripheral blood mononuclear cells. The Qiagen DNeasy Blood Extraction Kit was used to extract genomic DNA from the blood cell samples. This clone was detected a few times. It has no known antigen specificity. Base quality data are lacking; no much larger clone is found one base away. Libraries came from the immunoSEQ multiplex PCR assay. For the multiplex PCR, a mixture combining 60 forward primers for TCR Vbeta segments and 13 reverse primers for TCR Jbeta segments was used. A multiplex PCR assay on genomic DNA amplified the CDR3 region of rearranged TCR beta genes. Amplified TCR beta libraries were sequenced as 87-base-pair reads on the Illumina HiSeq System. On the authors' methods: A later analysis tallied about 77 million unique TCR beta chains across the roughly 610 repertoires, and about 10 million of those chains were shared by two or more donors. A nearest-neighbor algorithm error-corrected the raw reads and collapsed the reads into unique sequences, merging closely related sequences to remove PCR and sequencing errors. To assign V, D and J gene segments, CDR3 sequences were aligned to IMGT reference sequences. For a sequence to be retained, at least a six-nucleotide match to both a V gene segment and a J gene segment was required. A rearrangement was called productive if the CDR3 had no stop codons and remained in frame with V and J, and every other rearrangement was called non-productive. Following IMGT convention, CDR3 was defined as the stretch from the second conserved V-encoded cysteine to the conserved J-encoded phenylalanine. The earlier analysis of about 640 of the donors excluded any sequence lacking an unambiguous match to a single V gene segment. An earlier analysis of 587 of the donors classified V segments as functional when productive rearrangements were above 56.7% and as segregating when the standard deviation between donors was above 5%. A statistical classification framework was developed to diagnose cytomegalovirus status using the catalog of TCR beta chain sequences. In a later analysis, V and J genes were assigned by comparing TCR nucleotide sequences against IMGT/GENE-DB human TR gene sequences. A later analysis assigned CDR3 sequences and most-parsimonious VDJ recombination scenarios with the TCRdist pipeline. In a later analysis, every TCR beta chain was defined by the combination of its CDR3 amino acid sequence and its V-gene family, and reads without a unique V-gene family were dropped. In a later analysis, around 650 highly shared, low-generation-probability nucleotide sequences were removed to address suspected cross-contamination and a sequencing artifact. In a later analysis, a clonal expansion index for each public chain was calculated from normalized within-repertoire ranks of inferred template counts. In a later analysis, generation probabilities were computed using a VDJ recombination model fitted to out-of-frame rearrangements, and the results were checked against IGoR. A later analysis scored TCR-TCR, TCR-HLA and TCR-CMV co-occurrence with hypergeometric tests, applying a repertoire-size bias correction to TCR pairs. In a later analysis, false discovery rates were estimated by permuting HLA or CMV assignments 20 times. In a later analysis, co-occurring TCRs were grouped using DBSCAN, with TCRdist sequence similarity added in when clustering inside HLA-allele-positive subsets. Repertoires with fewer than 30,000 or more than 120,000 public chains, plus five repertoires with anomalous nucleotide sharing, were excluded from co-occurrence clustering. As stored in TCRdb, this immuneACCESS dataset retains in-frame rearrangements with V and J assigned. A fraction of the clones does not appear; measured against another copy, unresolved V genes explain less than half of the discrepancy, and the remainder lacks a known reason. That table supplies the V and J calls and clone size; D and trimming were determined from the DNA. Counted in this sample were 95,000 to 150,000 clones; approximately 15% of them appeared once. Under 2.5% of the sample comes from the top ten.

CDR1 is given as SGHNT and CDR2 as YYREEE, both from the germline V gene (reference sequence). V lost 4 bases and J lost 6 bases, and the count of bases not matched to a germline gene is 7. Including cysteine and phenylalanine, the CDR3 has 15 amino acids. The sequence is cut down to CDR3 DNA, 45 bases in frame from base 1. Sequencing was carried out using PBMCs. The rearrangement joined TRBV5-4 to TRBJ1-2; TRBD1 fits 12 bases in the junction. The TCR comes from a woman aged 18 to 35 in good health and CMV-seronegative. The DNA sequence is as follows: TGTGCCAGCAGCCCGGGACAGGGGGCGGTCGATGGCTACACCTTC. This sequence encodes CASSPGQGAVDGYTF.